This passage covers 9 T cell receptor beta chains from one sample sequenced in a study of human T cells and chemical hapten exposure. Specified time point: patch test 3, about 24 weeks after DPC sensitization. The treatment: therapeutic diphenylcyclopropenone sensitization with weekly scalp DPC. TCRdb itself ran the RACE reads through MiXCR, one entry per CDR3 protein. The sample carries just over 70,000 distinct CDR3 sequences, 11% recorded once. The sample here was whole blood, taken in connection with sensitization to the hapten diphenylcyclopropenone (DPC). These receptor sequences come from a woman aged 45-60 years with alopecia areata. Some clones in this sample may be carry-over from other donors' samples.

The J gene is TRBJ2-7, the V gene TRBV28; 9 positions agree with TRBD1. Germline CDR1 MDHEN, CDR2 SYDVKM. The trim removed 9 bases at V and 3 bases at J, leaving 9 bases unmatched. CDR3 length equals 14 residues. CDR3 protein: CASSSGTGYYEQYF. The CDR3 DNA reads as TGTGCCAGTTCCTCCGGGACAGGGTACTACGAGCAGTACTTC.

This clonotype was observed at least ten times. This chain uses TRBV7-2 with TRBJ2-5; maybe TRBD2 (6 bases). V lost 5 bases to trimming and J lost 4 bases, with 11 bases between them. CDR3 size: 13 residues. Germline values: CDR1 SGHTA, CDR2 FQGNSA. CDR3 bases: TGTGCCAGCAGCCAGGGACTGGTAGAGACCCAGTACTTC. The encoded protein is CASSQGLVETQYF.

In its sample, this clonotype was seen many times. CDR3: CSGDRGTEAFF. In DNA form, the CDR3 reads TGCAGCGGAGACAGGGGTACTGAAGCTTTCTTT. This chain links TRBV29-1 with TRBJ1-1; TRBD1 aligns across 8 bases. The V gene's germline CDR1 is SQVTM and CDR2 ANQGSEA. V lost 7 bases to trimming and J lost 5 bases; unmatched junction nucleotides: 3. This CDR3 contains 11 residues.

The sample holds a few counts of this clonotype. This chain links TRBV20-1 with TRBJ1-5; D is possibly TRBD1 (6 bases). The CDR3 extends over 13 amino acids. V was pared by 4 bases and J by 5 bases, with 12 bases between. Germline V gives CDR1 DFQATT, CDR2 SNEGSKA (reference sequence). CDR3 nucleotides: TGCAGTGCTAACCGGGACACCTATCAGCCCCAGCATTTT. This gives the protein CSANRDTYQPQHF.

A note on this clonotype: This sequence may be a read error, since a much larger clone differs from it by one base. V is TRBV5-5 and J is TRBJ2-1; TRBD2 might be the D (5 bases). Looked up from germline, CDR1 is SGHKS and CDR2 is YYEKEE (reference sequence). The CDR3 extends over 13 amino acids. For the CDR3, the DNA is TGTGCCAGCAGCTTGGCGGGGTACAATGAGCATTTCTTC. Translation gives CASSLAGYNEHFF.

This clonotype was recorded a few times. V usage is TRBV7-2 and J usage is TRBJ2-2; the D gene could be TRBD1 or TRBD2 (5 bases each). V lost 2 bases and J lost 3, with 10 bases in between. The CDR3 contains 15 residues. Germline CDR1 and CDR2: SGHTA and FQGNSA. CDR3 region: CASSLPGTHTGELFF. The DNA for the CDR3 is TGTGCCAGCAGCTTACCCGGGACGCACACCGGGGAGCTGTTTTTT.

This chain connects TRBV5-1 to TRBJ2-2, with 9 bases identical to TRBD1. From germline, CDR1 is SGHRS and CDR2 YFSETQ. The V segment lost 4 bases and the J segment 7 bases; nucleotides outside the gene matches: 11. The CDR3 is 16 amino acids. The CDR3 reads CASSLEGTGHGGELFF. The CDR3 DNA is TGCGCCAGCAGCCTGGAGGGGACAGGGCACGGCGGGGAGCTGTTTTTT.

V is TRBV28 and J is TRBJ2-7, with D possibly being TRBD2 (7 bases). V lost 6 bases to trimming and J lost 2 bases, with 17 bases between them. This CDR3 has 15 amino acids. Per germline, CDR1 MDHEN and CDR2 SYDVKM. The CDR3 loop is CASRGGGTIPYEQYF. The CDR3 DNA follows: TGTGCCAGCAGGGGGGGCGGGACTATACCCTACGAGCAGTACTTC.

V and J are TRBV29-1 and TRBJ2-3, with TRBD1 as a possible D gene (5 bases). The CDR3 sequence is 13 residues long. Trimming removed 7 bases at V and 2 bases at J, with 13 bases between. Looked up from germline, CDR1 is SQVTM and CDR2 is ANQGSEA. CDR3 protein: CSGARVDTDTQYF. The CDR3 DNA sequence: TGCAGCGGGGCCAGGGTGGACACAGATACGCAGTATTTT.